This entry is about one T cell receptor beta chain. The antigen is unknown. These data are taken from a study of early stage breast cancer tumors. About the study: Most of the 16 invasive tumors were ER+, PR+ and HER2-. Each sample averaged approximately 9.8-fold read coverage.

General study findings and limits: Comparing each tissue with blood distinguished tumor from normal in about 85% of the 16 patients.

Libraries were prepared by immunoSEQ multiplex PCR; TCRdb keeps only in-frame clonotypes and omits some of them. This sample yields around 11,000 clones, of which around 72% are seen a single time; 11% to 15% belongs to the top ten. Germline V gene data show CDR1 as MNHEY and CDR2 as SMNVEV (reference sequence). With 3 bases removed from V and 4 bases from J, the gap between germline ends came to 13 bases. This CDR3 comprises 15 residues. Sequencing input: breast tumor tissue. V is TRBV27 and J is TRBJ2-1; D not certain. The sequence derives from a person between 70 and 80 years old with breast cancer. The CDR3 DNA is TGTGCCAGCAGTTTTTCTCCGCCTGCGTACAATGAGCAGTTCTTC. As protein: CASSFSPPAYNEQFF.